Sequencing of this T cell receptor (beta chain) was carried out in a study of blood T cell repertoires in COVID-19. Study in general: Sites in the United States, Italy and Spain provided acute and convalescent COVID-19 samples. T cells, B-cell-depleted T cells, or PBMCs supplied cDNA or gDNA.

Using immunoSEQ multiplex PCR, the repertoire was profiled, and TCRdb retains in-frame clones only, with some absent. The sample has about 200,000 clones, just over 85% seen once. In germline, CDR1 is LNHDA, CDR2 SQIVND (reference sequence). Trimming took 2 bases from V and 5 from J; bases not matched to a gene: 4. CDR3 size: 15 residues. Input material: PBMCs or T cells enriched from blood (not recorded which). This clonotype was obtained from a woman aged 40 to 55 with acute COVID-19. The chain is built from TRBV19 and TRBJ2-3, with TRBD1 identical over 10 bases. DNA for the CDR3: TGTGCCAGTAGTATATGGGGACAGGGGAAAGATACGCAGTATTTT. Its protein product is CASSIWGQGKDTQYF.